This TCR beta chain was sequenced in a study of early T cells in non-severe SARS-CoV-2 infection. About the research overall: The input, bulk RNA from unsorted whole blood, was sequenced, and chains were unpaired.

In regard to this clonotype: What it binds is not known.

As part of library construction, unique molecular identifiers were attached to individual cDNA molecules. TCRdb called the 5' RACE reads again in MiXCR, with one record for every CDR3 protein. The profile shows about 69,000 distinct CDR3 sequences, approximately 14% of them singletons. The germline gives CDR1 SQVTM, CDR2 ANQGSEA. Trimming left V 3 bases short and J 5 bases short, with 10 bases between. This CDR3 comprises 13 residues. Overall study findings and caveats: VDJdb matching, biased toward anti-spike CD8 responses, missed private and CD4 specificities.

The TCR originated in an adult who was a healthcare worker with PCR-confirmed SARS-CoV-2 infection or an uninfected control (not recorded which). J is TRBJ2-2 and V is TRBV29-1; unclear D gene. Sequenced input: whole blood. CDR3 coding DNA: TGCAGCGTTGACGCAGGACGGACCGGGGAGCTGTTTTTT. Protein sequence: CSVDAGRTGELFF.